The 23 T cell receptor beta chains given below trace back to one sample, sequenced in a study of T cell clonotyping in hematopoietic cell transplantation. The table came from immunoSEQ multiplex PCR; TCRdb's copy has only in-frame clones and leaves some out. The sample contains about 7,700 clones, approximately 94% of which appear only once. Source: peripheral blood mononuclear cells, taken 30 days after allogeneic stem cell transplant. The receptors come from a male patient aged 55 to 70 who had an allogeneic stem cell transplant from an unrelated donor, so T cells may come from the graft donor. Some clones in this sample may be carry-over from other donors' samples.

This clone was seen once. This chain connects TRBV11-2 to TRBJ2-7; TRBD1 aligns across 9 bases. The CDR3 has 13 amino acids. Germline CDR1 reads SGHAT; CDR2 reads FQNNGV. J gave up 5 bases and V 5 bases, and 4 bases lay outside the gene matches. The CDR3 nucleotides are TGTGCCAGCAGCCCGGACAGGGGCCACGAGCAGTACTTC. Translated: CASSPDRGHEQYF.

The genes are TRBV11-1 and TRBJ2-1, with 9 bases aligning to TRBD2. Germline assignment: CDR1 SGHAT and CDR2 FQDESV (reference sequence). This CDR3 has 15 amino acids. After removal of 5 bases from V and 3 bases from J, the junction contained 5 bases not matched to a gene. The CDR3 nucleotides read TGTGCCAGCAGCATGACTAGCGGATTCTACAATGAGCAGTTCTTC. This translates into CASSMTSGFYNEQFF.

This chain uses TRBV2 with TRBJ1-1, with TRBD1 identical over 9 bases. Germline CDR1 is SNHLY and CDR2 is FYNNEI. There are 15 residues in the CDR3. V was clipped by 4 bases and J by 3 bases; unmatched bases: 6. The CDR3 region has the DNA TGTGCCAGCAGTGGGGACAGGGCAAGCGACACTGAAGCTTTCTTT. Translated: CASSGDRASDTEAFF.

The chain has TRBV9 and TRBJ1-5, with 7 nucleotides matching TRBD1. The germline V gene has CDR1 SGDLS and CDR2 YYNGEE. This CDR3 comprises 15 residues. The V gene end was trimmed by 4 bases and the J gene end by 1 base; junction bases not matched to a gene: 5. In DNA form, the CDR3 reads TGTGCCAGCAGCCAAGAGGGGGCAAGCAATCAGCCCCAGCATTTT. Its protein product is CASSQEGASNQPQHF.

This clone was observed a single time. This chain joins TRBV6-5 and TRBJ1-2; D is uncertain. Germline V lookup: CDR1 MNHEY, CDR2 SVGAGI. Trimming left V 5 bases short and J 4 bases short, with 11 bases between. This CDR3 region has 13 residues. The CDR3 protein is CASSPDGIYGYTF. CDR3 nucleotide sequence: TGTGCCAGCAGTCCTGACGGTATCTATGGCTACACCTTC.

V usage is TRBV11-2 and J usage is TRBJ1-2; D gene uncertain. The CDR3 is 12 residues long. CDR1 and CDR2 (germline): SGHAT, FQNNGV. V lost 5 bases and J lost 8, with 12 bases in between. The CDR3 loop reads CASSQFIAGYTF. The CDR3 nucleotides read TGTGCCAGCAGCCAATTTATAGCCGGCTACACCTTC. The variable domain in full, completed from reference TRBV11-2 and TRBJ1-2, reads EAGVAQSPRYKIIEKRQSVAFWCNPISGHATLYWYQQILGQGPKLLIQFQNNGVVDDSQLPKDRFSAERLKGVDSTLKIQPAKLEDSAVYLCASSQFIAGYTFGSGTRLTVV.

The J gene is TRBJ1-2, the V gene TRBV28; D is perhaps TRBD1 (5 bases). V lost 6 bases to trimming and J lost 8 bases, with 13 bases between them. Germline values: CDR1 MDHEN, CDR2 SYDVKM. This CDR3 is 12 amino acids long. The CDR3 DNA sequence: TGTGCCAGCAGCCGCGGGACGGGGGGCTACACCTTC. Translated: CASSRGTGGYTF.

The DNA of the CDR3 is TGTGCCAGCAGTTTTTGGACTAGCGGGTACGAGCAGTACTTC. Residues: CASSFWTSGYEQYF. The chain uses TRBV28 and TRBJ2-7; TRBD2 aligns across 11 bases. The CDR3 has 14 amino acids. Trimming cost V 3 bases and J 4 bases; bases outside gene matches: 2. Germline-derived CDR1 and CDR2 are MDHEN and SYDVKM.

This rearrangement joins TRBV6-5 to TRBJ2-2; D is uncertain. Germline CDR1 MNHEY, CDR2 SVGAGI. CDR3 length: 15 residues. The V gene lost 11 bases and the J gene lost 0 bases, with 16 bases spanning the gap. CDR3 DNA: TGTGCCTCCCGGTTTGCTCTCGCGAACACCGGGGAGCTGTTTTTT. Amino acid sequence: CASRFALANTGELFF.

The chain couples TRBV6-1 to TRBJ2-1; TRBD2 agrees at 9 bases. Losses at the gene ends were 2 bases for V and 8 bases for J; bases not matched to a gene: 16. The CDR3 contains 18 residues. Germline CDR1 MNHNS, CDR2 SASEGT. CDR3 DNA sequence: TGTGCCAGCAGTGAATCGTATCCTAGCGGGGCCACTTTCCATGAGCAGTTCTTC. This translates into CASSESYPSGATFHEQFF.

The rearrangement uses TRBV2 and TRBJ1-1; possibly TRBD1 for D (6 bases). The CDR3 extends over 15 amino acids. V dropped 3 bases and J dropped 7 bases, with 18 bases sitting between them. In germline, CDR1 is SNHLY, CDR2 FYNNEI. The CDR3 sequence: CASSEAWRGRGEAFF. CDR3 coding DNA: TGTGCCAGCAGTGAGGCTTGGAGGGGGAGGGGTGAAGCTTTCTTT.

J is TRBJ1-6 and V is TRBV6-7; D possibly corresponds to TRBD1 (5 bases). TRBV6-7 is known as an ORF, though its function is uncertain. With 6 bases removed from V and 6 bases from J, the gap between germline ends came to 24 bases. The CDR3 runs 18 residues. The CDR3 is CASSTGEGLELGNSPLHF. The CDR3 DNA is TGTGCCAGCAGCACCGGGGAGGGACTGGAGCTGGGTAATTCACCCCTCCACTTT.

This clone has only a few counts. The chain uses TRBV11-2 and TRBJ2-1; D is uncertain. CDR3 length equals 12 residues. V was cut by 5 bases and J by 9 bases, with 11 bases left in between. CDR1 SGHAT and CDR2 FQNNGV come from the germline V gene. The CDR3 reads CASSPLRSEQFF. CDR3 nucleotide sequence: TGTGCCAGCAGCCCTCTCCGGAGTGAGCAGTTCTTC.

The chain combines TRBV28 with TRBJ2-7; a possible D gene is TRBD1 (5 bases). The length of the CDR3 is 13 residues. Germline V gene sequence: CDR1 MDHEN, CDR2 SYDVKM. V lost 3 bases to trimming and J lost 7 bases, with 13 bases between them. CDR3: CASSFEQTAEQYF. The CDR3 nucleotides read TGTGCCAGCAGTTTCGAACAGACAGCAGAGCAGTACTTC.

This clone was detected only once. The chain carries TRBV6-5 and TRBJ1-2; the D gene is possibly TRBD1 (5 bases). Trimming removed 6 bases from V and 6 bases from J, with 17 bases in between. This CDR3 comprises 14 residues. Germline assignment: CDR1 MNHEY and CDR2 SVGAGI. The CDR3 loop reads CASRSRGGAHGYTF. For the CDR3, the DNA is TGTGCCAGCAGATCCCGGGGAGGGGCGCATGGCTACACCTTC.

This clone occurred once. The chain recombines TRBV2 with TRBJ1-5; D might be TRBD1 (6 bases). The germline V gene encodes CDR1 SNHLY and CDR2 FYNNEI. The CDR3 runs to 12 residues. V dropped 6 bases and J dropped 10 bases, with 13 bases sitting between them. This CDR3 is CASRQGLGPQHF. Here the CDR3 DNA reads TGTGCCAGCAGACAGGGCTTAGGACCCCAGCATTTT.

This clone is a singleton in its sample. The chain combines TRBV27 with TRBJ1-2; TRBD1 might be the D (5 bases). Germline V gene lookup returns CDR1 MNHEY and CDR2 SMNVEV (reference sequence). CDR3 size: 13 residues. V was shortened by 5 bases and J by 4 bases, with 11 bases between the two germline ends. For the CDR3, the DNA is TGTGCCAGCAGTCTACGGGGGAGCTATGGCTACACCTTC. Amino acids: CASSLRGSYGYTF.

V and J are TRBV2 and TRBJ2-7, with TRBD1 matching 9 bases. CDR3 length equals 16 residues. J gave up 0 bases and V 6 bases, and 9 bases lay outside the gene matches. From germline, CDR1 is SNHLY and CDR2 FYNNEI. The CDR3 loop reads CASSPRDRANSYEQYF. In DNA, the CDR3 is TGTGCCAGCAGCCCCCGGGACAGGGCTAACTCCTACGAGCAGTACTTC.

This chain links TRBV5-6 with TRBJ2-1; 7 bases align to TRBD1. J lost 12 bases, V lost 3 bases, and 12 bases had no gene match. Per the germline V gene, CDR1 is SGHDT and CDR2 is YYEEEE. This CDR3 comprises 14 residues. The CDR3 region has the DNA TGTGCCAGCAGCTCAATTAACGACAGGGCGGCGCAGTTCTTC. Its translation: CASSSINDRAAQFF.

The CDR3 sequence: CASSPMLGGGYGYTF. The CDR3 DNA follows: TGTGCCAGCAGTCCCATGCTGGGGGGAGGCTATGGCTACACCTTC. The gene calls are TRBV27 and TRBJ1-2; D perhaps matches TRBD1 (5 bases). This CDR3 spans 15 amino acids. The germline V gene has CDR1 MNHEY and CDR2 SMNVEV (reference sequence). Trimming took off 5 bases at V and 4 bases at J, with 17 bases between the two ends.

V gene TRBV28 combines with J gene TRBJ1-2; D perhaps matches TRBD1 (5 bases). CDR3 size: 18 residues. Trimming left V 5 bases short and J 1 base short, with 23 bases between. Looked up from germline, CDR1 is MDHEN and CDR2 is SYDVKM. Written as DNA, the CDR3 is TGTGCCAGCAGTCTCCTTCGGGAGGGGTCTTATATTAACTATGGCTACACCTTC. It yields the protein CASSLLREGSYINYGYTF.

V and J are TRBV11-2 and TRBJ2-5; D may be TRBD1 or TRBD2 (5 bases each). The germline V and J ends were trimmed by 6 bases and 2 bases, with 10 bases remaining between them. The CDR3 has 13 amino acids. CDR1 is SGHAT, CDR2 FQNNGV, per germline. CDR3 in DNA: TGTGCCAGCAGTCGGGACCGGCAAGAGACCCAGTACTTC. Protein sequence: CASSRDRQETQYF.

The chain employs TRBV4-2 and TRBJ1-2; D gene uncertain. Germline CDR1 LGHNA, CDR2 YNFKEQ. The length of the CDR3 is 16 residues. The germline V and J ends were trimmed by 0 bases and 3 bases, with 14 bases remaining between them. In nucleotides, the CDR3 is TGTGCCAGCAGCCAAGATTTTACGTTCTTGGACTATGGCTACACCTTC. This translates into CASSQDFTFLDYGYTF.